Sequencing of this T cell receptor (beta chain) was carried out in a study of blood T cells in healthy people across ages. Primers used in a second PCR of about 6 to 12 cycles were a sample-barcoded 5' primer and a J-beta primer mix. TCRdb reanalysed the 5' RACE reads using MiXCR and keeps one entry per CDR3 protein. The profile covers around 940,000 distinct CDR3 sequences, with roughly half appearing a single time and 20% to 25% taken by the ten largest. This clonotype was detected only once. This TCR came from a woman in her fifties or sixties in good health. Material for sequencing was blood.

The CDR3 coding sequence is TGTGCCAGCAGTCCCCCCGCGGGGAGCTCCTACAATGAGCAGTTCTTC. This gives the protein CASSPPAGSSYNEQFF. The J gene is TRBJ2-1, the V gene TRBV12-3 or TRBV12-4, with a weak D call TRBD2 (6 bases). V dropped 5 bases and J dropped 0 bases, with 14 bases sitting between them. The CDR3 runs to 16 residues.